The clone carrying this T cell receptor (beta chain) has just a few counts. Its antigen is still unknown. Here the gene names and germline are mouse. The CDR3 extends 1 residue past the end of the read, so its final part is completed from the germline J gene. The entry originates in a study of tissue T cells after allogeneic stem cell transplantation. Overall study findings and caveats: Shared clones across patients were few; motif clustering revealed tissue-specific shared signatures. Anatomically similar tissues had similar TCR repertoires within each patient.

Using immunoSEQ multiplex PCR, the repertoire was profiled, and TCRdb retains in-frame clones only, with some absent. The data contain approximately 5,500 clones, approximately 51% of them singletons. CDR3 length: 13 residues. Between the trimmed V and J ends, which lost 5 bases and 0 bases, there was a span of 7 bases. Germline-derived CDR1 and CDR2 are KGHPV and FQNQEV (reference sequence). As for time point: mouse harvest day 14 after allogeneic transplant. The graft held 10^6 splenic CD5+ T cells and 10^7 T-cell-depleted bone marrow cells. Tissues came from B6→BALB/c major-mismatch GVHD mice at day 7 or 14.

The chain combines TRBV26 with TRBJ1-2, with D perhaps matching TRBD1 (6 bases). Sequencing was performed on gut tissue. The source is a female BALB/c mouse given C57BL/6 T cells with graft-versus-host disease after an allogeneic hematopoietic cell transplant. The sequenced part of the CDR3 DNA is TGTGCCAGCAGTAACAGGGCAAACTCCGACTACACC. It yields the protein CASSNRANSDYT. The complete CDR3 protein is CASSNRANSDYTF.